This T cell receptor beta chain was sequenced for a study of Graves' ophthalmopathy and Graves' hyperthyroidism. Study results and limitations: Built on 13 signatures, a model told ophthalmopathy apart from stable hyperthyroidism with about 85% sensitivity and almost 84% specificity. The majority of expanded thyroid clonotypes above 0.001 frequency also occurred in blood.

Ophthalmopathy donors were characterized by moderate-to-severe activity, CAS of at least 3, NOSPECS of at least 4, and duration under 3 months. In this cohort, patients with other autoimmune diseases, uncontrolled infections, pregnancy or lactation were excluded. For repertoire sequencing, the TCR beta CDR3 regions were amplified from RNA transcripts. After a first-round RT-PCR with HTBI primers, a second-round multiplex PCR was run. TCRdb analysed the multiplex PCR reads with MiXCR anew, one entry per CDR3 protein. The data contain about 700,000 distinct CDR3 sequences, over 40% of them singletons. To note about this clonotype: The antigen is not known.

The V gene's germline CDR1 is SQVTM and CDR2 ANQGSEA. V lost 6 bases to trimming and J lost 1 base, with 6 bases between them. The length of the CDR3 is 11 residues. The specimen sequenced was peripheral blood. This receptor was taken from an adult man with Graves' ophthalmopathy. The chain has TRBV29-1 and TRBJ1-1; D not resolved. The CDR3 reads CSVEANTEAFF. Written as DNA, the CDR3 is TGCAGCGTAGAGGCGAACACTGAAGCTTTCTTT.